This T cell receptor (beta chain) was retrieved from a study of blood T cells in healthy people across ages. This clonotype occurred a few times. Its target is not known. Then a second PCR, running about 6 to 12 cycles, was carried out with a sample-barcoded 5' primer and a J-beta primer mix. MiXCR, run by TCRdb on the 5' RACE reads, gives a single entry per CDR3 protein. The table includes approximately 800,000 distinct CDR3 sequences, 35% to 40% detected once. Study-wide results and limits: More naive CD4+ cells and higher diversity marked long-lived donors relative to aged donors.

CDR1 is MGHDK and CDR2 is SYGVNS in the germline V gene. Trimming took 2 bases from V and 8 from J, leaving 18 bases between them. The length of the CDR3 is 15 residues. The receptor comes from a man younger than 35 in good health. Sequencing was performed on blood. The genes are TRBV25-1 and TRBJ1-2; D is ambiguous. Here the CDR3 reads CASSETGMKRAGYTF. The CDR3 DNA reads TGTGCCAGCAGTGAAACGGGGATGAAAAGGGCGGGCTACACCTTC.